This is a list of T cell receptor beta chains from one sample in a study of T cell responses to AZD1222 COVID-19 vaccine. Profiling relied on immunoSEQ multiplex PCR, and the TCRdb table lists in-frame clones only, not all of them. The sample has 150,000 or so clones; roughly 90% are singletons. The sequencing used peripheral blood, collected on day 0 of MenACWY control vaccination. Source of these receptors: an adult in good health. Each CDR3 is given with its conserved first and last residue. Fields, in order: J gene, V gene, D gene, CDR3 DNA, CDR3 protein. A D gene is named only where the DNA matches it firmly.

TRBJ2-1	TRBV6-5	TRBD2	TGTGCCAGCAGTTCCTGGAGCGGGAGCTCCTACAATGAGCAGTTCTTC	CASSSWSGSSYNEQFF
TRBJ2-1	TRBV6-4	.	TGTGCCAGCAGGCGGGGTTTCAATGAGCAGTTCTTC	CASRRGFNEQFF
TRBJ1-5	TRBV19	.	TGTGCCAGTAGCCGGGAGGTAACCCAGCATTTT	CASSREVTQHF
TRBJ2-1	TRBV27	.	TGTGCCAGCAGTTTTGCAGGGACCTTCGATGAGCAGTTCTTC	CASSFAGTFDEQFF
TRBJ1-6	TRBV6-4	TRBD1	TGTGCCAGCAGTGACTCGTGGACAGGGGGTTCACCCCTCCACTTT	CASSDSWTGGSPLHF
TRBJ1-2	TRBV5-4	.	TGTGCCAGCAGCCTCGATCGAGGTGGCTACACCTTC	CASSLDRGGYTF
TRBJ2-2	TRBV27	.	TGTGCCAGCAGTCCCCGACAGATTTACACCGGGGAGCTGTTTTTT	CASSPRQIYTGELFF
TRBJ2-7	TRBV15	TRBD2	TGTGCCACCAGCAGAGATCTGACTAGCGGAGGATTCTCCTACGAGCAGTACTTC	CATSRDLTSGGFSYEQYF
TRBJ2-5	TRBV5-1	.	TGCGCCAGCAGCCCGGGTGGTGTGGGGGAGACCCAGTACTTC	CASSPGGVGETQYF
TRBJ2-7	TRBV6-2/TRBV6-3	.	TGTGCCAGCAGCCAAGGCTCCTACGAGCAGTACTTC	CASSQGSYEQYF
TRBJ1-1	TRBV10-3	.	TGTGCCATCAGTGAACAAGGGAACACTGAAGCTTTCTTT	CAISEQGNTEAFF
TRBJ2-3	TRBV6-5	TRBD1	TGTGCCAGCTCACGGCGGACAGGCAGCACAGATACGCAGTATTTT	CASSRRTGSTDTQYF
TRBJ1-1	TRBV9	TRBD1	TGTGCCAGCAGCGGGACAGGGAGAGCTGAAGCTTTCTTT	CASSGTGRAEAFF
TRBJ1-6	TRBV27	TRBD1	TGTGCCAGCAAGTGGACAGGGGGTAATTCACCCCTCCACTTT	CASKWTGGNSPLHF
TRBJ1-1	TRBV9	TRBD1	TGTGCCAGCAGCGCAGACAGGGGTATGAACACTGAAGCTTTCTTT	CASSADRGMNTEAFF
TRBJ2-2	TRBV5-4	TRBD2	TGTGCCGGACAATCCGGGCTAGCGGGAGGCGGGCTGTTTTTT	CAGQSGLAGGGLFF
TRBJ2-3	TRBV9	.	TGTGCCAGCAGCGCCCAAGGGGCCACAGATACGCAGTATTTT	CASSAQGATDTQYF
TRBJ1-5	TRBV6-5	.	TGTGCCAGCAGTCAGCAGGGAGATCAGCCCCAGCATTTT	CASSQQGDQPQHF
TRBJ1-5	TRBV5-5	TRBD1	TGTGCCAGCAGCCCCGCAGGGGGCTCTATAGGACAGCCCCAGCATTTT	CASSPAGGSIGQPQHF
TRBJ1-4	TRBV3-1/TRBV3-2	TRBD1	TGTGCCAGCAGCCGCAAGGGACAGCAAGAAAAACTGTTTTTT	CASSRKGQQEKLFF
TRBJ2-1	TRBV7-9	.	TGTGCCAGCAGCCTCCGCGGGGACGCGAGAAACAATGAGCAGTTCTTC	CASSLRGDARNNEQFF
TRBJ2-5	TRBV5-1	.	TGCGCCAGCAGCTTACGGGGGGAGACCCAGTACTTC	CASSLRGETQYF
TRBJ2-7	TRBV11-3	TRBD2	TGTGCCAGCAGCTTAGTCGGAGCGGGAGGCCATTACGAGCAGTACTTC	CASSLVGAGGHYEQYF
TRBJ1-1	TRBV2	.	TGTGCCAGTCTTATATTGGGCCCGACCCGGGGCGTTGAAGCTTTCTTT	CASLILGPTRGVEAFF
TRBJ2-5	TRBV9	.	TGTGCCAGCAGCGGTCTTCGTGAGACCCAGTACTTC	CASSGLRETQYF
TRBJ2-2	TRBV6-5	.	TGTGCCAGCAGAGAGGACGGGACCAACACCGGGGAGCTGTTTTTT	CASREDGTNTGELFF
TRBJ2-5	TRBV27	TRBD1	TGTGCCAGCAGCTCAAACCCGGGACAGCAAGAGACCCAGTACTTC	CASSSNPGQQETQYF
TRBJ1-1	TRBV4-3	TRBD1	TGCGCCAGCAGTCAAGGATCCGGGACAGGGAATTCTCACACTGAAGCTTTCTTT	CASSQGSGTGNSHTEAFF
TRBJ1-2	TRBV6-5	.	TGTGCCAGCGCCCCCGGGAGGGACTATGGCTACACCTTC	CASAPGRDYGYTF
TRBJ2-1	TRBV7-3	.	TGTGCCAGCAGCTTTCGAAATTTCTACAATGAGCAGTTCTTC	CASSFRNFYNEQFF
TRBJ1-2	TRBV5-5	TRBD1	TGTGCCAGCAGCTTTGTAGGGGGCGATTATAGCTACACCTTC	CASSFVGGDYSYTF